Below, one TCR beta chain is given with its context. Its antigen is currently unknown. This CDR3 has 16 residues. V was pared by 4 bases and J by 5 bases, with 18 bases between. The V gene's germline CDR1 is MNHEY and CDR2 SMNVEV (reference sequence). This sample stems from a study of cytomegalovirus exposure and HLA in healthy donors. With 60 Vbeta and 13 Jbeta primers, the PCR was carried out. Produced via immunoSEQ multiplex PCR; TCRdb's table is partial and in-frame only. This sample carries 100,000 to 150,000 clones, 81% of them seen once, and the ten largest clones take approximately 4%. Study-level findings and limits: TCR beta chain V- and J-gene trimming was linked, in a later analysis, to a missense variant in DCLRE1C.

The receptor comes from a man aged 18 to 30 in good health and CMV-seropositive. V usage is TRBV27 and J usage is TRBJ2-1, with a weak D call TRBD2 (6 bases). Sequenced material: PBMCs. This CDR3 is CASSSPSAGLDNEQFF. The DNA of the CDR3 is TGTGCCAGCAGTTCTCCGAGTGCGGGGCTAGACAATGAGCAGTTCTTC.